This paragraph reports one T cell receptor (beta chain). Its matching antigen is unknown. The authors carried out high-throughput sequencing of TCR beta. They applied it to CD8+ and CD4+ T cells obtained from blood. RNA amounts of roughly 0.45 to 1 ug underwent reverse transcription with random hexamers. TCRdb itself ran the immunoSEQ multiplex PCR reads through MiXCR, one entry per CDR3 protein. In the table there are roughly 200,000 distinct CDR3 sequences, roughly 90% of which are singletons. The sample belongs to a study of CD8 T cells in Susac syndrome. Study summary: Intravenous immunoglobulin alone or corticosteroids were being given to patients with Susac syndrome at blood draw, unless they were therapy-naive.

The CDR3 consists of 14 residues. Trimming removed 10 bases from V and 1 base from J, with 16 bases in between. Germline assignment: CDR1 ENHRY and CDR2 SYGVKD. Points from the study as a whole: When the CD4+ T cell repertoires of patients with Susac syndrome were examined, they did not show any clonal expansion.

This chain uses TRBV10-3 with TRBJ2-5; the D gene could be TRBD1 or TRBD2 (5 bases each). The origin of this receptor is a human donor with Susac syndrome. Sequences were obtained from CD4+ T cells from PBMCs. CDR3 DNA sequence: TGTGCCACCGCGAGGGGTCAAATCCAAGAGACCCAGTACTTC. This translates into CATARGQIQETQYF.